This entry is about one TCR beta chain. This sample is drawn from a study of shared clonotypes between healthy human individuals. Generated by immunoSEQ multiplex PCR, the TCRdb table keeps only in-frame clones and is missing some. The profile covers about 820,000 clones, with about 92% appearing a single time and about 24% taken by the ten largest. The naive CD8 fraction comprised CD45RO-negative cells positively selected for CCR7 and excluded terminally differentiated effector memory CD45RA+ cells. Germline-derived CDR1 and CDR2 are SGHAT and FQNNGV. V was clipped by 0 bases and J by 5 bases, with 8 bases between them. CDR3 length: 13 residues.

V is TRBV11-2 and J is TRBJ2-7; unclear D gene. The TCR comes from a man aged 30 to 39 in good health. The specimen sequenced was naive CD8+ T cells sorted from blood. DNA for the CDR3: TGTGCCAGCAGCTTAGAACTAACCCACGAGCAGTACTTC. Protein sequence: CASSLELTHEQYF.